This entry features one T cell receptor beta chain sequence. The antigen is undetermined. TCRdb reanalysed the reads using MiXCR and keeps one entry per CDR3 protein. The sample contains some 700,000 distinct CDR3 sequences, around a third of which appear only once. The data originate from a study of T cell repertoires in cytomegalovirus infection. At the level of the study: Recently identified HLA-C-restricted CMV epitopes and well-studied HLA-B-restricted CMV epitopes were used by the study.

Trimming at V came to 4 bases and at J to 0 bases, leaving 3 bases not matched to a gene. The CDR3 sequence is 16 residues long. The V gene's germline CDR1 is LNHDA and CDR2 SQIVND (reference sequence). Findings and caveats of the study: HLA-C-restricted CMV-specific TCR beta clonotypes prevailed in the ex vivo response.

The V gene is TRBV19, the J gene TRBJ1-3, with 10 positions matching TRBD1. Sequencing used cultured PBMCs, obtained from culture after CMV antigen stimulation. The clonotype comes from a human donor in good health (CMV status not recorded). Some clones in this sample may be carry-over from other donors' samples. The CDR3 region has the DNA TGTGCCAGTAGTACGGGACAGGGGTCCTCTGGAAACACCATATATTTT. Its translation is CASSTGQGSSGNTIYF. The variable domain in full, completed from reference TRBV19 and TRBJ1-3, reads DGGITQSPKYLFRKEGQNVTLSCEQNLNHDAMYWYRQDPGQGLRLIYYSQIVNDFQKGDIAEGYSVSREKKESFPLTVTSAQKNPTAFYLCASSTGQGSSGNTIYFGEGSWLTVV.